Presented here are 2 T cell receptor beta chains from one specimen sequenced in a study of OX40 agonist ivuxolimab in advanced cancers. The protocol was immunoSEQ multiplex PCR, while the TCRdb copy is restricted to in-frame clones and leaves out a portion. The sample has 100,000 or so clones; 75% to 95% are singletons. The source was CD4+ or CD8+ T cells sorted from blood, collected in a trial of the OX40 agonist ivuxolimab. Receptors originate from an adult with an advanced solid tumor such as melanoma, head and neck, liver or kidney cancer.

This chain links TRBV6-5 with TRBJ1-2, with 10 bases aligning to TRBD1. Germline CDR1 is MNHEY and CDR2 is SVGAGI. Losses at the gene ends were 2 bases for V and 6 bases for J; bases not matched to a gene: 3. The CDR3 has 14 residues. This chain's CDR3 is CASSYEGTGDGYTF. In DNA form, the CDR3 reads TGTGCCAGCAGTTACGAAGGGACAGGGGATGGCTACACCTTC.

This chain's CDR3 is CSVESGRKTGQYF. The DNA of the CDR3 is TGCAGCGTTGAATCCGGGAGGAAGACCGGGCAGTACTTC. The J gene is TRBJ2-7, the V gene TRBV29-1, with 7 bases matching TRBD2. CDR1 and CDR2 from the germline V gene are SQVTM and ANQGSEA. V shed 2 bases, J shed 9 bases, and the junction held 10 bases outside the gene matches. This CDR3 is built from 13 residues.